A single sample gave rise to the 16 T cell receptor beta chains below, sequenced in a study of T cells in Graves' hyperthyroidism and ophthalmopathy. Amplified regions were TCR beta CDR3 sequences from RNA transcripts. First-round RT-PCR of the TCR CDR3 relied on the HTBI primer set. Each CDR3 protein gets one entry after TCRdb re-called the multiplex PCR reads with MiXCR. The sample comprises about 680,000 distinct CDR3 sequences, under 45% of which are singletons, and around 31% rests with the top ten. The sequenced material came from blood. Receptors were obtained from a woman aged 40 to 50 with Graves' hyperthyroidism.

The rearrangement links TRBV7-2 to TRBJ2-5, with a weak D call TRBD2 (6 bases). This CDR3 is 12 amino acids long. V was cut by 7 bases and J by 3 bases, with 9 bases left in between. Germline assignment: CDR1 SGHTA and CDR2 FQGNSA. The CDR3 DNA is TGTGCCAGCACCGCGGGGAAAGAGACCCAGTACTTC. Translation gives CASTAGKETQYF.

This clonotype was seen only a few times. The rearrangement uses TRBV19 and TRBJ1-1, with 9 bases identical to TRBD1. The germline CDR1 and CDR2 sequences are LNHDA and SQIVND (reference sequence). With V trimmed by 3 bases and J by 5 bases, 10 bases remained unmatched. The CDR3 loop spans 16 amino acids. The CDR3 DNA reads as TGTGCCAGTAGTATCCTCCGGGGACAGGGCAGGACTGAAGCTTTCTTT. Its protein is CASSILRGQGRTEAFF.

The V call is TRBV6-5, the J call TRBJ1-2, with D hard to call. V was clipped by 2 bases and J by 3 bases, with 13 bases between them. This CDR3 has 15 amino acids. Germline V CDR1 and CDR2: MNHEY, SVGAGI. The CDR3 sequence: CASSYGLGPDYGYTF. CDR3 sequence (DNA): TGTGCCAGCAGTTACGGATTGGGCCCCGACTATGGCTACACCTTC.

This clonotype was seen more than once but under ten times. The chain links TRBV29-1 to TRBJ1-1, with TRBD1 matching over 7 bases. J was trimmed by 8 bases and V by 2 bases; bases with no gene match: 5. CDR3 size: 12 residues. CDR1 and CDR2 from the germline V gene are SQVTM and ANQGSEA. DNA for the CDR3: TGCAGCGTTGAAAAGGGGGCGCGGGAAGCTTTCTTT. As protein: CSVEKGAREAFF.

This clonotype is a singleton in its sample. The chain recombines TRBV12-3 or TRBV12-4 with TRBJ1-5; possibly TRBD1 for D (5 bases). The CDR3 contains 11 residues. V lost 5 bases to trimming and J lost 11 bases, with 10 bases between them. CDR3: CASSGGGAQHF. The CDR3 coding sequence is TGTGCCAGCAGTGGGGGAGGGGCCCAGCATTTT.

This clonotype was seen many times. This CDR3 reads CASNRGPGANVLTF. The CDR3 nucleotides read TGTGCCAGTAACAGGGGTCCTGGGGCCAACGTCCTGACTTTC. The chain joins TRBV19 to TRBJ2-6, with 7 bases that match TRBD1. V gave up 7 bases and J gave up 2 bases; unmatched junction bases: 2. CDR3 length equals 14 residues. Germline V lookup: CDR1 LNHDA, CDR2 SQIVND (reference sequence).

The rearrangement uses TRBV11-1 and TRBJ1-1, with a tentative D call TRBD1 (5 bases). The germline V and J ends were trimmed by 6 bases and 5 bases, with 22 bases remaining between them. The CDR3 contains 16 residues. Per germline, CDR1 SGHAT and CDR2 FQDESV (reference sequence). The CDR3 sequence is CASSPPWGGVQTEAFF. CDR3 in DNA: TGTGCCAGCAGTCCCCCCTGGGGGGGGGTACAGACTGAAGCTTTCTTT.

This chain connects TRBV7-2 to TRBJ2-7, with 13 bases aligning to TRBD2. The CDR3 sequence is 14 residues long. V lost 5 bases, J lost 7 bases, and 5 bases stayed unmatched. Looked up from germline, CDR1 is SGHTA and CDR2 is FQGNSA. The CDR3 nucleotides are TGTGCCAGCAGCCTAGGGGGACTAGCGGGAGAGCAGTACTTC. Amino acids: CASSLGGLAGEQYF.

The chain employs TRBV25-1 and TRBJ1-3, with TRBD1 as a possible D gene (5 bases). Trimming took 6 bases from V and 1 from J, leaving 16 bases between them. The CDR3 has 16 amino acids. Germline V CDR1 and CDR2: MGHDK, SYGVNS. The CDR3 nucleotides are TGTGCCAGCAGCCAAGTGGGGGGAAGTTCTGGAAACACCATATATTTT. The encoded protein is CASSQVGGSSGNTIYF.

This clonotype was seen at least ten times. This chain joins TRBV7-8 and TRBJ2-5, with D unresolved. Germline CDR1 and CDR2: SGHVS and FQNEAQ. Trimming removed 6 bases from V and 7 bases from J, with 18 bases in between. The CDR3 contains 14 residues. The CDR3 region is CASRLRMTGGTQYF. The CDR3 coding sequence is TGTGCCAGCAGATTAAGGATGACCGGCGGGACCCAGTACTTC.

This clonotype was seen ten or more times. The CDR3 here is CSARTSSAYEQYF. CDR3 nucleotides: TGCAGTGCTAGGACCTCTTCAGCCTACGAGCAGTACTTC. The chain is built from TRBV20-1 and TRBJ2-7; D not resolved. From germline, CDR1 is DFQATT and CDR2 SNEGSKA (reference sequence). Trimming cost V 3 bases and J 2 bases, with 11 bases left between them. This CDR3 has 13 residues.

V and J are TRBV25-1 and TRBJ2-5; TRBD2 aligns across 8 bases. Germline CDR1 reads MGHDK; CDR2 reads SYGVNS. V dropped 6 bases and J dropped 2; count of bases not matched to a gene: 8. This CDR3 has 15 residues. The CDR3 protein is CASSAPGGTQETQYF. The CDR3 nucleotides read TGTGCCAGCAGCGCGCCGGGGGGGACTCAAGAGACCCAGTACTTC.

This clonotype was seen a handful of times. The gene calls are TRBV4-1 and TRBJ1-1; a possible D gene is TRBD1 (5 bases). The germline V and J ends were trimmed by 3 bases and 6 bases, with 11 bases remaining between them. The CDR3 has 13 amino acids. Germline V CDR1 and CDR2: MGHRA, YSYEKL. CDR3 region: CASSHRGDPEAFF. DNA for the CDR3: TGCGCCAGCAGCCATCGAGGGGACCCTGAAGCTTTCTTT.

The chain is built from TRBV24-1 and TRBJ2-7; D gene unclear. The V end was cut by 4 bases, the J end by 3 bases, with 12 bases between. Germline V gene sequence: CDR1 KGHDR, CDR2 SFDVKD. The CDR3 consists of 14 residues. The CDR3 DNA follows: TGTGCCACCAGTGACTCAGGACGGATCTACGAGCAGTACTTC. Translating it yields CATSDSGRIYEQYF.

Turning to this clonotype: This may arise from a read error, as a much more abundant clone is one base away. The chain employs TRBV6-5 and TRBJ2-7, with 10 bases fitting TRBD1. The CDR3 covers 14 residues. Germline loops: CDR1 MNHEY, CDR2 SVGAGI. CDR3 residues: CASSYRDRGDEQCF. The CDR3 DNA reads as TGTGCCAGCAGTTACCGGGACAGGGGCGACGAGCAGTGCTTC.

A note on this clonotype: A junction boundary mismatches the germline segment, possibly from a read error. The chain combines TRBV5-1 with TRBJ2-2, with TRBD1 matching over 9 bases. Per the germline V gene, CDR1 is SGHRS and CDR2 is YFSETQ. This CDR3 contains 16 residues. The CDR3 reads CASSFQDRGSTGQLFF. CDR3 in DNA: TGTGCCAGCAGCTTTCAGGACAGGGGTAGCACCGGGCAGCTGTTTTTT. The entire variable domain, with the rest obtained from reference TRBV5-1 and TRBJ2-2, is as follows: KAGVTQTPRYLIKTRGQQVTLSCSPISGHRSVSWYQQTPGQGLQFLFEYFSETQRNKGNFPGRFSGRQFSNSRSEMNVSTLELGDSALYLCASSFQDRGSTGQLFFGEGSRLTVL.